The TCR beta chain under discussion was sequenced for a study of blood T cell repertoires in COVID-19. V lost 6 bases and J lost 11; bases outside the gene matches: 13. There are 14 residues in the CDR3. Germline CDR1 LNHDA, CDR2 SQIVND (reference sequence). Sequencing used immunoSEQ multiplex PCR; TCRdb keeps in-frame clones, though not all of them. The profile shows 230,000 or so clones, roughly 79% of them singletons. The chain joins TRBV19 to TRBJ2-3; 8 bases fit TRBD2. This clonotype was sampled from a woman older than 75 with COVID-19, enrolled during active disease. The specimen was peripheral blood. CDR3 coding DNA: TGTGCCAGTAGGTCCGCCGTGGGACTAGAAGTGCAGTATTTT. Translated: CASRSAVGLEVQYF.